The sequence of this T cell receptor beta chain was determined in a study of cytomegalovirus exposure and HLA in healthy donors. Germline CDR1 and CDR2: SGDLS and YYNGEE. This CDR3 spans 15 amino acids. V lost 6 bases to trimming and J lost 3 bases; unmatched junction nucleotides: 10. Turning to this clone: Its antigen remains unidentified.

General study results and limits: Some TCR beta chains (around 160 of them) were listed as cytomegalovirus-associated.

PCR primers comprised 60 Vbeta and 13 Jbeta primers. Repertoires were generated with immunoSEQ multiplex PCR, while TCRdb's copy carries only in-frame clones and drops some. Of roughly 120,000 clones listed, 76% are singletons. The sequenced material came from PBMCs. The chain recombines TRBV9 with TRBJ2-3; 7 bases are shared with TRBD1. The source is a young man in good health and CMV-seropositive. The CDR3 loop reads CASMPPGQTTDTQYF. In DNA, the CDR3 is TGTGCCAGCATGCCCCCGGGACAGACTACAGATACGCAGTATTTT. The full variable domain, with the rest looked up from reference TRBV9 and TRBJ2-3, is DSGVTQTPKHLITATGQRVTLRCSPRSGDLSVYWYQQSLDQGLQFLIQYYNGEERAKGNILERFSAQQFPDLHSELNLSSLELGDSALYFCASMPPGQTTDTQYFGPGTRLTVL.